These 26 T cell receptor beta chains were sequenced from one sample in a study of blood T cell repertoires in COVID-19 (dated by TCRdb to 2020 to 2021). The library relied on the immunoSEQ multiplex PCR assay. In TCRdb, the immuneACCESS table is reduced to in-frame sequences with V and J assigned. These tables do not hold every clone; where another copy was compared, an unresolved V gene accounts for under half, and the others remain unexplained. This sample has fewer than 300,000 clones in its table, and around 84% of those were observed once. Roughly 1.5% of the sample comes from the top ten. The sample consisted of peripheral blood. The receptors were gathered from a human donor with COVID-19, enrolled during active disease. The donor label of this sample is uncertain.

The CDR3 nucleotides read TGCGCCAGCAGCTTTACAGGGTCCTTCAATCAGCCCCAGCATTTT. Its protein is CASSFTGSFNQPQHF. This sequence joins TRBV5-1 and TRBJ1-5; a possible D gene is TRBD1 (6 bases). The CDR3 is 15 amino acids. The V gene's germline CDR1 is SGHRS and CDR2 YFSETQ. Trimming took off 2 bases at V and 3 bases at J, with 12 bases between the two ends.

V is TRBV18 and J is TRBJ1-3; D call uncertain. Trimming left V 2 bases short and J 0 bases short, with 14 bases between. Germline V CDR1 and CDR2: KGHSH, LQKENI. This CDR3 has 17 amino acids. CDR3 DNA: TGTGCCAGCTCACCAGATGGGCTCATTGTCTCTGGAAACACCATATATTTT. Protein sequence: CASSPDGLIVSGNTIYF.

The DNA for the CDR3 is TGTGCCAGCAGCGCAGGGGGCAATCAGCCCCAGCATTTT. Translated, it gives CASSAGGNQPQHF. The V gene is TRBV9, the J gene TRBJ1-5, with D maybe TRBD1 (6 bases). Trimming removed 3 bases at V and 2 bases at J, with 6 bases between. Per the germline V gene, CDR1 is SGDLS and CDR2 is YYNGEE. CDR3 length: 13 residues.

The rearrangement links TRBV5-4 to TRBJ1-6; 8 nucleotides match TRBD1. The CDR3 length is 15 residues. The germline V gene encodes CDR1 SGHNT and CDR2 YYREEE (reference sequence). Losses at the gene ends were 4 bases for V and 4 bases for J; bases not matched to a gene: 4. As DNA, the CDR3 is TGTGCCAGCAGCGCCGGGACAGGATATAATTCACCCCTCCACTTT. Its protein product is CASSAGTGYNSPLHF.

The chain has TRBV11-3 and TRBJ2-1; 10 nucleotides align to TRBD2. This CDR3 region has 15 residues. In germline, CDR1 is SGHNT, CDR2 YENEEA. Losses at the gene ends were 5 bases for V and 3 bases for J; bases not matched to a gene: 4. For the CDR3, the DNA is TGTGCCAGCAGCCTAGCGGGAGCTAGCTACAATGAGCAGTTCTTC. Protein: CASSLAGASYNEQFF.

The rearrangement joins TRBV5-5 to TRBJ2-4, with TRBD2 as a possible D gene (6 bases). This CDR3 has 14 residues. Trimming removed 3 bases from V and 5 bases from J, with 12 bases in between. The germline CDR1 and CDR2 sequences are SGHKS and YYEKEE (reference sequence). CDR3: CASSWGGFENIQYF. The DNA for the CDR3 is TGTGCCAGCAGCTGGGGAGGTTTTGAAAACATTCAGTACTTC.

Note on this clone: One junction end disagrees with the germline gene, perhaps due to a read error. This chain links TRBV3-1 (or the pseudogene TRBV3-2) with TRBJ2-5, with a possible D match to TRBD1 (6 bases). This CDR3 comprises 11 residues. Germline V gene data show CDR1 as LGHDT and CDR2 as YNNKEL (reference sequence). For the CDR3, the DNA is TGTGCCAGCAGCCAGGGGGCTAGTGGGAACTTC. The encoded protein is CASSQGASGNF.

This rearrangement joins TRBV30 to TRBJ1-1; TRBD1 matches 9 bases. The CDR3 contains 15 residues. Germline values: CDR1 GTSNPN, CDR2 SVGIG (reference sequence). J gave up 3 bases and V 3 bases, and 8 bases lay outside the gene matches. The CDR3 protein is CAWRQTGGRDTEAFF. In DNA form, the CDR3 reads TGTGCCTGGAGGCAGACAGGGGGTAGAGACACTGAAGCTTTCTTT.

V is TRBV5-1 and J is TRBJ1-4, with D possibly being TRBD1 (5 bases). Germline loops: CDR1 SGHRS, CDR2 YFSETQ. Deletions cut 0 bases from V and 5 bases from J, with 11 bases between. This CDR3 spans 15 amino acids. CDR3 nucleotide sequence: TGCGCCAGCAGCTTGGTAGTTGGGGGGAATGAAAAACTGTTTTTT. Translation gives CASSLVVGGNEKLFF.

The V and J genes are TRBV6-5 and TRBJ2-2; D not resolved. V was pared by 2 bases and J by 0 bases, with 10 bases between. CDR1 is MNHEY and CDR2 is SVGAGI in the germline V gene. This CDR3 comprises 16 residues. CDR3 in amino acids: CASSYGRYANTGELFF. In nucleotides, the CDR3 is TGTGCCAGCAGTTACGGCAGATACGCGAACACCGGGGAGCTGTTTTTT.

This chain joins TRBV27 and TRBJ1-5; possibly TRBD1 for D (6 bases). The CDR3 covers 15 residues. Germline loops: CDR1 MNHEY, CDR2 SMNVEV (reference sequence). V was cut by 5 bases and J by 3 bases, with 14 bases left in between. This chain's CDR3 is CASSPLTGPNQPQHF. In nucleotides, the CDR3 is TGTGCCAGCAGTCCACTTACAGGGCCCAATCAGCCCCAGCATTTT.

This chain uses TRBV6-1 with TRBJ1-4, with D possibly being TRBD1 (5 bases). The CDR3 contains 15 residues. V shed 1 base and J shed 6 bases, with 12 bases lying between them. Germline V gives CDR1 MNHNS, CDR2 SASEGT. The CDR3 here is CASSEGAGFDEKLFF. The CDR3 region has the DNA TGTGCCAGCAGTGAAGGGGCAGGGTTTGATGAAAAACTGTTTTTT.

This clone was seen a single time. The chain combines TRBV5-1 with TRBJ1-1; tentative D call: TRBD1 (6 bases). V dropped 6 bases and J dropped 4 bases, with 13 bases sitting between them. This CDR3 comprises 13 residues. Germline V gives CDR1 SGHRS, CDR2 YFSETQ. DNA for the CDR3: TGCGCCAGCACCCGGGGAGGGGGCACTGAAGCTTTCTTT. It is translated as CASTRGGGTEAFF.

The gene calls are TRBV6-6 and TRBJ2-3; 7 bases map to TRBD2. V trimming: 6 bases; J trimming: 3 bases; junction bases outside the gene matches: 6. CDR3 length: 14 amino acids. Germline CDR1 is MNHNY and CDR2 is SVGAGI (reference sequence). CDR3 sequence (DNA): TGTGCCAGCAGCGCGCCCGGGGGGACAGATACGCAGTATTTT. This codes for CASSAPGGTDTQYF.

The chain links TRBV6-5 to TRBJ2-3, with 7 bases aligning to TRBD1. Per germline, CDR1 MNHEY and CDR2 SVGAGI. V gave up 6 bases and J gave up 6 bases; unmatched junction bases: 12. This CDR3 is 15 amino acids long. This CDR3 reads CASSRGQVPLDTQYF. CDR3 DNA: TGTGCCAGCAGCCGTGGACAGGTCCCTTTGGATACGCAGTATTTT.

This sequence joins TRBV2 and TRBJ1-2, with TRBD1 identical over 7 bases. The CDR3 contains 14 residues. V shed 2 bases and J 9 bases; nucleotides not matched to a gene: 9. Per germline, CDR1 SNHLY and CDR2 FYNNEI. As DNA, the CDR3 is TGTGCCAGCAGTGAATACCGGGACAGATCTAGCTACACCTTC. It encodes CASSEYRDRSSYTF. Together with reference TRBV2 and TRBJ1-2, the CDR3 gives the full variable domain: EPEVTQTPSHQVTQMGQEVILRCVPISNHLYFYWYRQILGQKVEFLVSFYNNEISEKSEIFDDQFSVERPDGSNFTLKIRSTKLEDSAMYFCASSEYRDRSSYTFGSGTRLTVV.

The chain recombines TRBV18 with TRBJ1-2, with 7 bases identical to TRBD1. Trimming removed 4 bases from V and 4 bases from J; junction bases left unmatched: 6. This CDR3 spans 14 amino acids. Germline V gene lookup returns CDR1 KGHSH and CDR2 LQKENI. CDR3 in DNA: TGTGCCAGCTCACAGGGGGCGCCGGGCTATGGCTACACCTTC. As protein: CASSQGAPGYGYTF. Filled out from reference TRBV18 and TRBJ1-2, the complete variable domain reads NAGVMQNPRHLVRRRGQEARLRCSPMKGHSHVYWYRQLPEEGLKFMVYLQKENIIDESGMPKERFSAEFPKEGPSILRIQQVVRGDSAAYFCASSQGAPGYGYTFGSGTRLTVV.

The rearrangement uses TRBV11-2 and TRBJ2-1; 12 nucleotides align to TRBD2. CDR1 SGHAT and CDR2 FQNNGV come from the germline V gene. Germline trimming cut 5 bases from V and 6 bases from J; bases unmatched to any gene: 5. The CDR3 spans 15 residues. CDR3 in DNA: TGTGCCAGCAGCCGGCTAGCGGGGGGGGTCAATGAGCAGTTCTTC. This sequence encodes CASSRLAGGVNEQFF.

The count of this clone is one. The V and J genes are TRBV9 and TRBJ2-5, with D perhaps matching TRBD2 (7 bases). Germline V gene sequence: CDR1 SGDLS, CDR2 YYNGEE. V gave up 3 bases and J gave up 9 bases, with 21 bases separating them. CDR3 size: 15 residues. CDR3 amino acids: CASSATSADGGPQYF. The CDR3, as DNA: TGTGCCAGCAGCGCAACTAGCGCCGATGGGGGGCCCCAGTACTTC. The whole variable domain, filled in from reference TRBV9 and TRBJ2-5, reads DSGVTQTPKHLITATGQRVTLRCSPRSGDLSVYWYQQSLDQGLQFLIQYYNGEERAKGNILERFSAQQFPDLHSELNLSSLELGDSALYFCASSATSADGGPQYFGPGTRLLVL.

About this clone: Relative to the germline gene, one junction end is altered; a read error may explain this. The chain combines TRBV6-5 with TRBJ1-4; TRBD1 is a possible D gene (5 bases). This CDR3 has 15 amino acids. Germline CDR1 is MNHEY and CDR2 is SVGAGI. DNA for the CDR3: TGTGCCAGCAGTGACTCGGGACTGATTAATGAAAAACTGTTTTTT. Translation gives CASSDSGLINEKLFF.

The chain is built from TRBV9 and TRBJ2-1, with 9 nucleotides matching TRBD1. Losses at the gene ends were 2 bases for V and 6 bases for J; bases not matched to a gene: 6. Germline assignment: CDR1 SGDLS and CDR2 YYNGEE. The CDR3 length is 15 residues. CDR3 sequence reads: CASSVSGTGFNEQFF. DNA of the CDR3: TGTGCCAGCAGCGTCTCCGGGACAGGGTTCAATGAGCAGTTCTTC.

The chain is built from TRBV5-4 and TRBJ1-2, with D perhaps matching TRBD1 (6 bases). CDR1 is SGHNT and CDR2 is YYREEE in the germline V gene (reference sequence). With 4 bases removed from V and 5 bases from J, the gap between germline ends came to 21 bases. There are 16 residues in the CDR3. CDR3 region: CASSAGTGTGKYGYTF. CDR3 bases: TGTGCCAGCAGCGCCGGTACAGGGACGGGGAAGTATGGCTACACCTTC. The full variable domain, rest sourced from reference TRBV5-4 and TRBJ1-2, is ETGVTQSPTHLIKTRGQQVTLRCSSQSGHNTVSWYQQALGQGPQFIFQYYREEENGRGNFPPRFSGLQFPNYSSELNVNALELDDSALYLCASSAGTGTGKYGYTFGSGTRLTVV.

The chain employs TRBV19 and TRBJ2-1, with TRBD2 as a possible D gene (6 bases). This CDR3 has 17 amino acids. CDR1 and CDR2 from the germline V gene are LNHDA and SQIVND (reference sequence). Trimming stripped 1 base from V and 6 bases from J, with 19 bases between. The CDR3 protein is CASSIADGAGLGNEQFF. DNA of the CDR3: TGTGCCAGTAGTATAGCCGACGGGGCGGGGTTGGGCAATGAGCAGTTCTTC.

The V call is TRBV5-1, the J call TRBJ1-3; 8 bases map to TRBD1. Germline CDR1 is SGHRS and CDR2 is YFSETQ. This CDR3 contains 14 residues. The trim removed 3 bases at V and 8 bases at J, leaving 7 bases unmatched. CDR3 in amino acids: CASSWTGKEDTIYF. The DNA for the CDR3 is TGCGCCAGCAGCTGGACAGGGAAGGAGGACACCATATATTTT. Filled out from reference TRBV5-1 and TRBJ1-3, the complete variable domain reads KAGVTQTPRYLIKTRGQQVTLSCSPISGHRSVSWYQQTPGQGLQFLFEYFSETQRNKGNFPGRFSGRQFSNSRSEMNVSTLELGDSALYLCASSWTGKEDTIYFGEGSWLTVV.

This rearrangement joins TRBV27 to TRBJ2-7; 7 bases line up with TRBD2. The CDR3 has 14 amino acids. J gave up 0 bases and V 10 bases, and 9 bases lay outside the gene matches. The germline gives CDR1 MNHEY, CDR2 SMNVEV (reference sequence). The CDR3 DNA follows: TGTGCCACCACTAGCGCCCCATACTCCTACGAGCAGTACTTC. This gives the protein CATTSAPYSYEQYF.

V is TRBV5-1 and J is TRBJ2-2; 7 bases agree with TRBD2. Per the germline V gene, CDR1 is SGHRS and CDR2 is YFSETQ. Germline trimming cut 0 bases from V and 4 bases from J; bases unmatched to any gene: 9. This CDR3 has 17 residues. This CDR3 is CASSLGLRELLTGELFF. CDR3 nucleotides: TGCGCCAGCAGCTTGGGATTGCGGGAGCTCCTCACCGGGGAGCTGTTTTTT.